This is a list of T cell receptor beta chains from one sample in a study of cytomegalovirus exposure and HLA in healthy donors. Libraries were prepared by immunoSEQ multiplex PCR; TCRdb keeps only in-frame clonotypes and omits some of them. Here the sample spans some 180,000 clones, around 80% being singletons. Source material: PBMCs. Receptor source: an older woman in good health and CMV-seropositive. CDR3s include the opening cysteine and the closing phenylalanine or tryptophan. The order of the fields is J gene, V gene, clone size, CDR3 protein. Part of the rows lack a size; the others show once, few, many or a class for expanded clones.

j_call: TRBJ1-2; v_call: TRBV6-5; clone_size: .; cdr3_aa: CASSRRDRDYGYTF
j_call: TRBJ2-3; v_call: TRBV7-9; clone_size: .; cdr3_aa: CASSFDGGNTDTQYF
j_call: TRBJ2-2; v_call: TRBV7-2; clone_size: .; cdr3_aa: CAGHGPGGPDGELFF
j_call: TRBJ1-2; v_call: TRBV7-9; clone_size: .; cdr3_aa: CASSPTGQGIRVYGYTF
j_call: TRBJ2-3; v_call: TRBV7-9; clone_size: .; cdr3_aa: CASSLRTSGRTDTQYF
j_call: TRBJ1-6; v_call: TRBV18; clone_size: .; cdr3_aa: CASSPGAGGVQSPLHF
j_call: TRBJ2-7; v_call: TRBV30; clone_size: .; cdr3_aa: CAWSVGIAGGPRQYF
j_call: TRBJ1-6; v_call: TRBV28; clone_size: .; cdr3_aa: CASSAGPERLHF
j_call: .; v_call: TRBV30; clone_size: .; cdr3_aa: CAWSVMKYEQYF
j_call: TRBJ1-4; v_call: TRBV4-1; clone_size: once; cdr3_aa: CASSQRGLFEKLFF
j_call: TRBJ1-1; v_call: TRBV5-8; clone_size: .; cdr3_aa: CASSKQGSTEAFF
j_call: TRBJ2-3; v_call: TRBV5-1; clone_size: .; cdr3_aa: CASSTGVADTQYF
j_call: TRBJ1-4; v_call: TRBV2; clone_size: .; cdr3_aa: CASRRDRATNEKLFF
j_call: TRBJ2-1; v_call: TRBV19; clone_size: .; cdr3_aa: CASSRGGYNEQFF
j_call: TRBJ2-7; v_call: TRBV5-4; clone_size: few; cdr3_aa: CASSLRSAYEQYF
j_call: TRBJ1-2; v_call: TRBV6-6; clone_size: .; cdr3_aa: CASSARNSNYGYTF
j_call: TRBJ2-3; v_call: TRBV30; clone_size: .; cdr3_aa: CAWSVGRGSDTQYF
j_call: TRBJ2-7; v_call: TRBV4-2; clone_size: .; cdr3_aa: CASSQDRAYEQYF
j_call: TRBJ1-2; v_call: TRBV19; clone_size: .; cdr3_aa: CASSTTGILYGYTF
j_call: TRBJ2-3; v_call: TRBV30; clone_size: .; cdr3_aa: CAWSAGGDTQYF
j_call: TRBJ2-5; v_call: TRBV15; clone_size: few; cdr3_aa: CATSSITSGGQETQYF
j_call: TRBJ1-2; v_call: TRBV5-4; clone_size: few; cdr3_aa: CASSAPQGNYGYTF
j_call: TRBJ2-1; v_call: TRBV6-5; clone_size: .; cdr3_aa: CASSHLLGGAGEQFF